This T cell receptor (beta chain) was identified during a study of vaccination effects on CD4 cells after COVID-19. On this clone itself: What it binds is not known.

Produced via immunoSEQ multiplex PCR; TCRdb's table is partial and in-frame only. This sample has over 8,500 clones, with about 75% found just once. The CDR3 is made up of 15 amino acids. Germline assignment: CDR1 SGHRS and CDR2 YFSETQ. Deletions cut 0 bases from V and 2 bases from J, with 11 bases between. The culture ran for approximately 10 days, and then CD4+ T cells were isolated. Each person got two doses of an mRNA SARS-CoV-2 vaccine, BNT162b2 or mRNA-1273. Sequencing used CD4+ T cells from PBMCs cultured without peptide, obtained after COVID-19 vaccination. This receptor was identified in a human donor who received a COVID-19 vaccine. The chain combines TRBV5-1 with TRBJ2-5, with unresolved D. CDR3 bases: TGCGCCAGCAGCTTGGAGCTGAGCTCTCAAGAGACCCAGTACTTC. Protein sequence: CASSLELSSQETQYF.